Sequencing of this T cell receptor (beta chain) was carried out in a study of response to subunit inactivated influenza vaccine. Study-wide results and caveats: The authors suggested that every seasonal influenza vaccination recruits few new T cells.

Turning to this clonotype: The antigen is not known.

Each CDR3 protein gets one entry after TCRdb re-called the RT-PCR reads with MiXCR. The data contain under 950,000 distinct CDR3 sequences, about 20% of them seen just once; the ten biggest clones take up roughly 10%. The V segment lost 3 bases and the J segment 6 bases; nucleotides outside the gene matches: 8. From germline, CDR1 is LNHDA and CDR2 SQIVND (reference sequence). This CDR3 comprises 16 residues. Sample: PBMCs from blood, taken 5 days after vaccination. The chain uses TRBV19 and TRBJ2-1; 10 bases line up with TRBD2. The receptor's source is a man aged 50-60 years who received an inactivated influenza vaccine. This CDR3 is CASSILAGVGSNEQFF. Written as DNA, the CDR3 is TGTGCCAGTAGTATCCTAGCGGGAGTCGGATCCAATGAGCAGTTCTTC.